The 26 T cell receptor beta chains below all came from one sample that was sequenced in a study of regulatory T cells in long-lasting Graves disease. Construction of TCR beta libraries relied on iRepertoire HTBI primers and on Arm-PCR targeting CDR3 regions. TCRdb called the multiplex PCR reads again in MiXCR, with one record for every CDR3 protein. This table has approximately 490,000 distinct CDR3 sequences, around 15% appearing once. This sample's time point: newly diagnosed GD, antithyroid drugs for less than 3 months. The TCR library was made from RNA that had been extracted from PBMCs in TRIzol. Separately, the same data were catalogued under a study of T cells in Graves' hyperthyroidism and ophthalmopathy.

The sequenced sample was peripheral blood mononuclear cells (PBMCs), obtained at new diagnosis, from a patient treated with antithyroid drugs. The receptors here all came from a man aged 35-49 years with Graves disease.

The chain combines TRBV5-1 with TRBJ2-7; TRBD2 aligns across 8 bases. V lost 4 bases, J lost 2 bases, and 8 bases stayed unmatched. Germline V gives CDR1 SGHRS, CDR2 YFSETQ. There are 15 residues in the CDR3. CDR3: CASSTSGGLPYEQYF. The CDR3 nucleotides are TGCGCCAGCAGCACCTCGGGAGGGCTCCCCTACGAGCAGTACTTC.

This clonotype was seen more than once but under ten times. The chain carries TRBV6-1 and TRBJ1-5; 7 positions agree with TRBD1. Looked up from germline, CDR1 is MNHNS and CDR2 is SASEGT. The trim removed 7 bases at V and 3 bases at J, leaving 6 bases unmatched. CDR3 size: 14 residues. In DNA, the CDR3 is TGTGCCAGCAAACAGGGGATTAACAATCAGCCCCAGCATTTT. Its protein product is CASKQGINNQPQHF.

This clonotype has at least ten counts. The chain uses TRBV20-1 and TRBJ2-1; D possibly matches TRBD1 or TRBD2 (5 bases each). This CDR3 comprises 15 residues. Germline CDR1 reads DFQATT; CDR2 reads SNEGSKA (reference sequence). V gave up 4 bases and J gave up 5 bases, with 18 bases separating them. CDR3 DNA: TGCAGTGCTACCCCGGAACCGGGACGCGACAATGAGCAGTTCTTC. Amino acids: CSATPEPGRDNEQFF.

Points on this clonotype: Possible read error: a much larger clone is one base away. The gene calls are TRBV7-2 and TRBJ2-1, with D hard to call. The CDR3 extends over 12 amino acids. Germline V gives CDR1 SGHTA, CDR2 FQGNSA. The DNA of the CDR3 is TGTGCCGGCAGCAGGACGGCAATCGAGCAGTTCTTC. Translated: CAGSRTAIEQFF.

This clonotype was seen ten or more times. V and J are TRBV18 and TRBJ2-7, with D unresolved. Germline values: CDR1 KGHSH, CDR2 LQKENI. The germline V and J ends were trimmed by 4 bases and 3 bases, with 13 bases remaining between them. This CDR3 region has 14 residues. The CDR3 nucleotides read TGTGCCAGCTCACTACTTCAGGCCGGCTACGAGCAGTACTTC. Protein sequence: CASSLLQAGYEQYF.

The chain joins TRBV2 to TRBJ1-6, with 9 bases identical to TRBD1. From germline, CDR1 is SNHLY and CDR2 FYNNEI. There are 14 residues in the CDR3. Germline trimming cut 8 bases from V and 7 bases from J; bases unmatched to any gene: 6. CDR3 sequence reads: CASARTGVNSPLHF. In DNA form, the CDR3 reads TGTGCCAGCGCCCGGACAGGGGTAAATTCACCCCTCCACTTT.

This clonotype was seen ten or more times. The CDR3 DNA follows: TGCGCCAGCAGCTGGGACAGCGGAATGAACACTGAAGCTTTCTTT. It translates to CASSWDSGMNTEAFF. The J gene is TRBJ1-1, the V gene TRBV5-1; 7 nucleotides line up with TRBD1. The V gene's germline CDR1 is SGHRS and CDR2 YFSETQ. The CDR3 totals 15 residues. V was clipped by 3 bases and J by 0 bases; unmatched bases: 5.

This clonotype was observed at least ten times. The chain employs TRBV24-1 and TRBJ2-1; D might be TRBD1 (6 bases). The ends were cut back, 4 bases at V and 4 bases at J, with 10 bases in the middle. The CDR3 totals 14 residues. Looked up from germline, CDR1 is KGHDR and CDR2 is SFDVKD. As DNA, the CDR3 is TGTGCCACCAGTGAAGGGACAATTTACAATGAGCAGTTCTTC. Amino acid sequence: CATSEGTIYNEQFF.

The J gene is TRBJ2-1, the V gene TRBV4-2; 7 bases fit TRBD2. With V trimmed by 3 bases and J by 9 bases, 8 bases remained unmatched. The CDR3 has 14 residues. In germline, CDR1 is LGHNA, CDR2 YNFKEQ. As DNA, the CDR3 is TGTGCCAGCAGCCAGGAGGGAGGGCCCGGTGAGCAGTTCTTC. The encoded protein is CASSQEGGPGEQFF.

Many counts were recorded for this clonotype. The rearrangement joins TRBV12-3 or TRBV12-4 to TRBJ2-7; 11 nucleotides align to TRBD1. This CDR3 has 15 residues. The V segment lost 5 bases and the J segment 7 bases; nucleotides outside the gene matches: 10. The CDR3 coding sequence is TGTGCCAGCAGTCCCACGGGACAGGGGGGAATGGAGCAGTACTTC. Amino acids: CASSPTGQGGMEQYF.

This clonotype has only a few counts. The rearrangement uses TRBV27 and TRBJ2-2; 8 bases match TRBD2. V trimming: 10 bases; J trimming: 4 bases; junction bases outside the gene matches: 11. The CDR3 is 15 amino acids. CDR1 MNHEY and CDR2 SMNVEV come from the germline V gene (reference sequence). CDR3 sequence: CANPPGLVLTGELFF. CDR3 DNA: TGTGCCAACCCCCCGGGACTAGTCCTCACCGGGGAGCTGTTTTTT.

This rearrangement joins TRBV5-1 to TRBJ2-5; possibly TRBD1 or TRBD2 for D (7 bases each). V was pared by 6 bases and J by 2 bases, with 17 bases between. Germline values: CDR1 SGHRS, CDR2 YFSETQ. There are 15 residues in the CDR3. The CDR3 is CASKPGGDYQETQYF. Written as DNA, the CDR3 is TGCGCCAGCAAACCAGGGGGGGATTATCAAGAGACCCAGTACTTC.

This clonotype came up many times. V and J are TRBV6-2 or TRBV6-3 and TRBJ2-7, with D possibly being TRBD1 or TRBD2 (5 bases each). V lost 7 bases and J 6 bases, leaving 16 bases between the germline ends. Germline V gene lookup returns CDR1 MNHEY and CDR2 SVGEGT. This CDR3 has 13 residues. The CDR3 region has the DNA TGTGCCAGCATCAACGTGGGGGTAGGCGAGCAGTACTTC. It yields the protein CASINVGVGEQYF.

This clonotype was counted between two and nine times. CDR3 DNA sequence: TGCGCCAGCAGCTACGGACTAGCGGAGAGCCAAGAGACCCAGTACTTC. Amino acids: CASSYGLAESQETQYF. V and J are TRBV4-1 and TRBJ2-5; 10 bases align to TRBD2. This CDR3 comprises 16 residues. The junction had 7 bases not matched to a gene; V was cut back by 5 bases and J by 1 base. Germline CDR1 MGHRA, CDR2 YSYEKL.

Many counts were recorded for this clonotype. This chain links TRBV4-2 with TRBJ2-1; 8 bases line up with TRBD2. CDR1 is LGHNA and CDR2 is YNFKEQ in the germline V gene. CDR3 size: 16 residues. V dropped 0 bases and J dropped 3; count of bases not matched to a gene: 4. This CDR3 reads CASSQEDGGGYNEQFF. DNA of the CDR3: TGTGCCAGCAGCCAAGAGGACGGGGGGGGCTACAATGAGCAGTTCTTC.

This clonotype was picked up a small number of times. This chain links TRBV30 with TRBJ2-7; the match to TRBD2 covers 8 bases. Germline CDR1 GTSNPN, CDR2 SVGIG (reference sequence). Trimming took 3 bases from V and 6 from J; bases not matched to a gene: 7. The CDR3 has 13 amino acids. CDR3 residues: CAWSGAGVAEQYF. Written as DNA, the CDR3 is TGTGCCTGGAGCGGAGCGGGAGTTGCCGAGCAGTACTTC.

This clonotype was counted only a few times. The chain employs TRBV30 and TRBJ1-6; D is unresolved. Germline CDR1 is GTSNPN and CDR2 is SVGIG (reference sequence). The CDR3 consists of 13 residues. V shed 4 bases and J shed 7 bases, with 11 bases lying between them. DNA of the CDR3: TGTGCCTGGACTGTACTTGGGAATTCACCCCTCCACTTT. This encodes CAWTVLGNSPLHF.

This clonotype appeared many times. This chain joins TRBV30 and TRBJ2-3, with TRBD1 identical over 8 bases. With 3 bases clipped from V and 4 bases from J, the junction kept 12 bases outside the gene matches. CDR3 length equals 16 residues. Germline loops: CDR1 GTSNPN, CDR2 SVGIG (reference sequence). DNA for the CDR3: TGTGCCTGGAGAAGTTGGGCAGGGGGCTTGTCAGATACGCAGTATTTT. Encoded protein: CAWRSWAGGLSDTQYF.

A few counts support this clonotype. The gene calls are TRBV20-1 and TRBJ1-4; tentatively, D is TRBD1 (6 bases). Trimming pared 5 bases from V and 6 bases from J, leaving 19 bases between. This CDR3 has 15 amino acids. Germline CDR1 and CDR2: DFQATT and SNEGSKA (reference sequence). Here the CDR3 DNA reads TGCAGTGCTCCCCCTATCGTTGGGACATATGAAAAACTGTTTTTT. Translated, it gives CSAPPIVGTYEKLFF.

This clonotype showed up just a few times. DNA for the CDR3: TGTGCCAGCAGTCGGGGGACAGGGGACACAGATACGCAGTATTTT. Translating it yields CASSRGTGDTDTQYF. The chain has TRBV6-1 and TRBJ2-3, with 10 bases aligning to TRBD1. Germline assignment: CDR1 MNHNS and CDR2 SASEGT. The V gene end was trimmed by 5 bases and the J gene end by 2 bases; junction bases not matched to a gene: 4. The CDR3 is made up of 15 amino acids.

This clonotype was detected only a few times. The chain employs TRBV19 and TRBJ2-1; 13 nucleotides line up with TRBD2. CDR3 length: 16 amino acids. Germline CDR1 LNHDA, CDR2 SQIVND (reference sequence). The V segment lost 5 bases and the J segment 6 bases; nucleotides outside the gene matches: 7. Written as DNA, the CDR3 is TGTGCCAGTAGTTCGAGGACTAGCGGGAGCACCAATGAGCAGTTCTTC. It is translated as CASSSRTSGSTNEQFF.

In its sample, this clonotype was seen many times. This sequence joins TRBV2 and TRBJ2-1, with 7 bases aligning to TRBD1. Germline CDR1 is SNHLY and CDR2 is FYNNEI. V was clipped by 2 bases and J by 1 base; unmatched bases: 2. This CDR3 spans 15 amino acids. CDR3 protein: CASSEQGESYNEQFF. Here the CDR3 DNA reads TGTGCCAGCAGTGAACAGGGGGAATCCTACAATGAGCAGTTCTTC.

This clonotype was seen many times. J is TRBJ2-7 and V is TRBV20-1; D not certain. Trimming left V 5 bases short and J 2 bases short, with 13 bases between. This CDR3 has 13 amino acids. Germline V gene data show CDR1 as DFQATT and CDR2 as SNEGSKA (reference sequence). The chain's CDR3 is CSAERTGTYEQYF. CDR3 DNA sequence: TGCAGTGCTGAGAGGACCGGTACCTACGAGCAGTACTTC.

The chain joins TRBV11-2 to TRBJ1-1; D unclear. The ends were cut back, 1 base at V and 6 bases at J, with 12 bases in the middle. The CDR3 length is 14 residues. Germline V gene lookup returns CDR1 SGHAT and CDR2 FQNNGV. CDR3 coding DNA: TGTGCCAGCAGCTTAGGGGGTAGAGCCTCTGAAGCTTTCTTT. This encodes CASSLGGRASEAFF.

J is TRBJ2-2 and V is TRBV12-5; 11 bases line up with TRBD2. The CDR3 contains 16 residues. Germline assignment: CDR1 LGHNT and CDR2 FRNRAP. Losses at the gene ends were 3 bases for V and 5 bases for J; bases not matched to a gene: 5. CDR3 in amino acids: CASGFGTSGKTGELFF. In DNA form, the CDR3 reads TGTGCTAGTGGTTTTGGGACTAGCGGAAAGACCGGGGAGCTGTTTTTT.

J is TRBJ2-7 and V is TRBV7-2, with TRBD1 identical over 9 bases. The ends lost 5 bases at V and 3 bases at J; junction bases unmatched: 5. Germline values: CDR1 SGHTA, CDR2 FQGNSA. The CDR3 is 14 amino acids. In DNA form, the CDR3 reads TGTGCCAGCAGCAGGGACAGGGTTGGCTACGAGCAGTACTTC. This sequence encodes CASSRDRVGYEQYF.